A selection of T cell receptor beta chains follows, all from one sample in a study of blood T cell repertoires in COVID-19. The repertoire was sequenced with immunoSEQ multiplex PCR; TCRdb's copy has only in-frame clones and lacks some. The sample lists about 210,000 clones; 60% to 85% were seen once. Sequencing input: peripheral blood. These receptor sequences come from a woman in her 70s with acute or convalescent COVID-19. The CDR3 runs from the conserved cysteine through the conserved F or W. Fields, in order: CDR3 DNA, CDR3 protein, J gene, D gene, CDR3 length, V gene, clone size. The D gene is left open where the match is weak. Clone size is shown for a subset of rows, as once, few, many or a class of expanded clone.

TGTGCCAGCAGTAGGGGGCCCTACAATGAGCAGTTCTTC CASSRGPYNEQFF TRBJ2-1 TRBD1 13 TRBV6-2/TRBV6-3 .
TGTGCCAGCAGTTTCCAGGGGGCGAAGGGCTATGGCTACACCTTC CASSFQGAKGYGYTF TRBJ1-2 TRBD1 15 TRBV27 .
TGCGCCAGAGGCGTGGACTCGGGACAGGGCTTAGAAGCTTTCTTT CARGVDSGQGLEAFF TRBJ1-1 TRBD1 15 TRBV10-1 .
TGTGCCAGCTCACTTAGGACAGGGGAGGCAGATACGCAGTATTTT CASSLRTGEADTQYF TRBJ2-3 TRBD1 15 TRBV18 .
TGCGCCAGCAGCTTGTTTATGACGGGAGACACCGGGGAGCTGTTTTTT CASSLFMTGDTGELFF TRBJ2-2 . 16 TRBV5-1 .
TGTGCCACCTCCCCCAAGTCGGGGGAGACCCAGTACTTC CATSPKSGETQYF TRBJ2-5 . 13 TRBV24-1 .
TGTGCCAGCAGCTTGGGACAGGGAGTGGGGAACTATGGCTACACCTTC CASSLGQGVGNYGYTF TRBJ1-2 TRBD1 16 TRBV5-8 .
TGTGCCAGCAGCTACCTAGCGAAAGCAGAGACCCAGTACTTC CASSYLAKAETQYF TRBJ2-5 . 14 TRBV5-8 .
TGTGCCAGCAGCTTAGTCCCCAGCGGGGGGGCGGGGGAGCAGTTCTTC CASSLVPSGGAGEQFF TRBJ2-1 TRBD2 16 TRBV7-2 few
TGTGCCAGCTGGGACACAGATTCACCCCTCCACTTT CASWDTDSPLHF TRBJ1-6 . 12 TRBV2 few
TGTGCCAGCAGTGAAGGGGCAGGGAGCACAGATACGCAGTATTTT CASSEGAGSTDTQYF TRBJ2-3 . 15 TRBV2 .
TGTGCCAGCAGCTTCGAGCCCGGGTCCTATAATTCACCCCTCCACTTT CASSFEPGSYNSPLHF TRBJ1-6 . 16 TRBV5-4 .
TGTGCCAGCAGCCCGGGACTAGCGGGGGCAGAGACCCAGTACTTC CASSPGLAGAETQYF TRBJ2-5 TRBD2 15 TRBV7-3 .
TGTGCCAGCAGCCAGGGACAGGCAAACTCCTATGGCTACACCTTC CASSQGQANSYGYTF TRBJ1-2 TRBD1 15 TRBV3-1/TRBV3-2 .
TGTGCCAGCAGCCCGAGACAGGGGGCCTTCTCCTACAATGAGCAGTTCTTC CASSPRQGAFSYNEQFF TRBJ2-1 TRBD1 17 TRBV11-2 .
TGTGCCAGCAGTTACGGGGAGGGGAGAGGAAACACCATATATTTT CASSYGEGRGNTIYF TRBJ1-3 . 15 TRBV6-5 .
TGCGCCAGCAGCGCCTCCGGGACTAGCATCTACACCGGGGAGCTGTTTTTT CASSASGTSIYTGELFF TRBJ2-2 TRBD2 17 TRBV5-1 .
TGTGCCAGCAGCGTAGAAGGACTAGCGGGGGGCCGTAAAGAGACCCAGTACTTC CASSVEGLAGGRKETQYF TRBJ2-5 TRBD2 18 TRBV9 .
TGTGCCAGCTACGGGACAGGGGGCGGTCGTGGTGAAAAACTGTTTTTT CASYGTGGGRGEKLFF TRBJ1-4 TRBD1 16 TRBV2 .
TGCAGCGTCGAGAGGACAGGGCGCGAAGAGACCCAGTACTTC CSVERTGREETQYF TRBJ2-5 TRBD1 14 TRBV29-1 .
TGTGCCAGCAGCTTACGAGACTCGACCCGGACGCAGTATTTT CASSLRDSTRTQYF TRBJ2-3 . 14 TRBV7-2 .
TGTGCCAGCAGCAGGGGGTTCGACAGCAATCAGCCCCAGCATTTT CASSRGFDSNQPQHF TRBJ1-5 TRBD1 15 TRBV6-5 .
TGTGCCAGCAGTTACTCGGGGACAGGGGATTTTCGGTACTTC CASSYSGTGDFRYF TRBJ2-7 TRBD1 14 TRBV6-2/TRBV6-3 .
TGTGCCAGCAGCCAAGTACAATTCTCTGGAAACACCATATATTTT CASSQVQFSGNTIYF TRBJ1-3 . 15 TRBV2 .
TGTGCCAGCTCACCACCCGGACAGTACGGCAATGAGCAGTTCTTC CASSPPGQYGNEQFF TRBJ2-1 . 15 TRBV18 .
TGCGCCAGCAGCTTGGAAGAGGGAGCGGGGGGAATGGGCTCCTACAATGAGCAGTTCTTC CASSLEEGAGGMGSYNEQFF TRBJ2-1 TRBD2 20 TRBV5-1 .
TGTGCCAGCGAGAGAGACGGACAGAACACCGGGGAGCTGTTTTTT CASERDGQNTGELFF TRBJ2-2 . 15 TRBV19 .
TGTGCCAGTAGTACCCGGACAGGGGAAACCACTGAAGCTTTCTTT CASSTRTGETTEAFF TRBJ1-1 TRBD1 15 TRBV19 .
TGTGCCAGCAGCAAGGAGGGGGCGACCTATGGCTACACCTTC CASSKEGATYGYTF TRBJ1-2 . 14 TRBV21-1 few
TGTGCCATCAGTGAGCGTACTAGTTACAATGAGCAGTTCTTC CAISERTSYNEQFF TRBJ2-1 . 14 TRBV10-3 .
TGCGCCAGCAGCCTTAGCCTGCAAGAGACCCAGTACTTC CASSLSLQETQYF TRBJ2-5 . 13 TRBV4-1 .
TGCGCCAGCAGTGTTTCCAGAAACACTGAAGCTTTCTTT CASSVSRNTEAFF TRBJ1-1 . 13 TRBV10-1 .
TGCAGCGTCTACCGGGACAGAAACTATGGCTACACCTTC CSVYRDRNYGYTF TRBJ1-2 TRBD1 13 TRBV29-1 .
TGTGCCAGCAGCACAGGGTACTACAATGAGCAGTTCTTC CASSTGYYNEQFF TRBJ2-1 . 13 TRBV12-3/TRBV12-4 .
TGTGCCAGCAGCCAGCGGGACAGGGACACTGAAGCTTTCTTT CASSQRDRDTEAFF TRBJ1-1 TRBD1 14 TRBV3-1/TRBV3-2 .
TGTGCCAGCAGGGAACCGGGACAGGGAAAAGAGACCCAGTACTTC CASREPGQGKETQYF TRBJ2-5 TRBD1 15 TRBV6-6 .